This TCR beta chain was obtained from a study of blood T cell repertoires in COVID-19. Assay used: immunoSEQ multiplex PCR; TCRdb lists only in-frame clones, some missing. This table holds 190,000 or so clones, roughly 90% found once. In germline, CDR1 is ENHRY, CDR2 SYGVKD. V was trimmed by 5 bases and J by 1 base, leaving 24 bases between them. CDR3 size: 19 residues. The V and J genes are TRBV10-3 and TRBJ1-3, with a weak D call TRBD1 (5 bases). This sequence was found in a young woman who had recovered from COVID-19. Sequences were obtained from PBMCs or T cells enriched from blood (not recorded which). The CDR3 reads CAISRGGLHHLGSGNTIYF. The DNA of the CDR3 is TGTGCCATCAGTCGGGGGGGTTTACACCACCTTGGGTCTGGAAACACCATATATTTT.